The 25 T cell receptor beta chains given below trace back to one sample, sequenced in a study of blood T cell repertoires in COVID-19. The method was immunoSEQ multiplex PCR; TCRdb's version includes in-frame clones alone and lacks a portion of them. This sample yields under 500,000 clones, of which 70% to 90% are seen a single time; 1.5% to 2% belongs to the top ten. Material for sequencing was PBMCs or T cells enriched from blood (not recorded which). These receptors all come from a woman between 18 and 29 years old with acute COVID-19.

This chain connects TRBV20-1 to TRBJ2-1; tentative D call: TRBD2 (5 bases). The CDR3 runs 14 residues. Between the trimmed V and J ends, which lost 6 bases and 3 bases, there was a span of 15 bases. Looked up from germline, CDR1 is DFQATT and CDR2 is SNEGSKA (reference sequence). CDR3 sequence: CSASRGPLYNEQFF. Here the CDR3 DNA reads TGCAGTGCCAGTAGAGGGCCCCTCTACAATGAGCAGTTCTTC.

The rearrangement links TRBV12-3 or TRBV12-4 to TRBJ1-6, with 7 bases identical to TRBD1. The trim removed 6 bases at V and 14 bases at J, leaving 7 bases unmatched. The CDR3 extends over 12 amino acids. The CDR3 reads CASSRQGLALHF. CDR3 nucleotide sequence: TGTGCCAGCAGCCGACAGGGTTTGGCCCTCCACTTT.

This chain uses TRBV7-3 with TRBJ2-3; TRBD1 agrees at 9 bases. Trimming at V came to 0 bases and at J to 1 base, leaving 8 bases not matched to a gene. The germline CDR1 and CDR2 sequences are SGHTA and FQGTGA. The CDR3 totals 18 residues. Here the CDR3 DNA reads TGTGCCAGCAGCTTAACGGCCCCGGGACAGGGCGGCACAGATACGCAGTATTTT. This translates into CASSLTAPGQGGTDTQYF. Together with reference TRBV7-3 and TRBJ2-3, the CDR3 gives the full variable domain: GAGVSQTPSNKVTEKGKYVELRCDPISGHTALYWYRQSLGQGPEFLIYFQGTGAADDSGLPNDRFFAVRPEGSVSTLKIQRTERGDSAVYLCASSLTAPGQGGTDTQYFGPGTRLTVL.

The chain links TRBV5-6 to TRBJ2-7, with D possibly matching TRBD1 (5 bases). The CDR3 is made up of 12 amino acids. Germline V CDR1 and CDR2: SGHDT, YYEEEE. The ends were cut back, 2 bases at V and 6 bases at J, with 9 bases in the middle. CDR3 DNA: TGTGCCAGCAGCTTCAGGGAAGGCGAGCAGTACTTC. It yields the protein CASSFREGEQYF. The entire variable domain, with the rest obtained from reference TRBV5-6 and TRBJ2-7, is as follows: DAGVTQSPTHLIKTRGQQVTLRCSPKSGHDTVSWYQQALGQGPQFIFQYYEEEERQRGNFPDRFSGHQFPNYSSELNVNALLLGDSALYLCASSFREGEQYFGPGTRLTVT.

This chain joins TRBV7-9 and TRBJ2-5, with a weak D call TRBD2 (5 bases). The CDR3 contains 16 residues. Germline-derived CDR1 and CDR2 are SEHNR and FQNEAQ (reference sequence). The ends were cut back, 2 bases at V and 1 base at J, with 14 bases in the middle. In nucleotides, the CDR3 is TGTGCCAGCAGCTTACGTTACGTAGCGACCCAAGAGACCCAGTACTTC. It specifies CASSLRYVATQETQYF.

A single count supports this clone. CDR3 nucleotides: TGTGCCAGCAGGTCTCAGGTTAACTATGGCTACACCTTC. Its translation: CASRSQVNYGYTF. The rearrangement links TRBV2 to TRBJ1-2; no clear D gene. Trimming cost V 6 bases and J 1 base, with 9 bases left between them. This CDR3 has 13 residues. In germline, CDR1 is SNHLY, CDR2 FYNNEI.

The J gene is TRBJ2-3, the V gene TRBV4-3; D gene uncertain. Germline V lookup: CDR1 LGHNA, CDR2 YSLEER. Trimming took 4 bases from V and 0 from J, leaving 8 bases between them. This CDR3 region has 14 residues. This CDR3 reads CASSRYTSTDTQYF. The CDR3 DNA reads as TGCGCCAGCAGCCGGTACACGAGCACAGATACGCAGTATTTT.

V is TRBV19 and J is TRBJ1-5; D is possibly TRBD1 (6 bases). The CDR3 length is 13 residues. Between the trimmed V and J ends, which lost 3 bases and 7 bases, there was a span of 10 bases. From germline, CDR1 is LNHDA and CDR2 SQIVND (reference sequence). CDR3 DNA: TGTGCCAGTAGTATCGGGAGGGGGCAGCCCCAGCATTTT. Translation: CASSIGRGQPQHF.

This chain uses TRBV30 with TRBJ2-1, with 7 bases aligning to TRBD1. With 5 bases clipped from V and 7 bases from J, the junction kept 8 bases outside the gene matches. Germline lookup yields CDR1 GTSNPN and CDR2 SVGIG (reference sequence). The CDR3 totals 13 residues. CDR3 sequence reads: CAWATGFGNEQFF. The CDR3 DNA is TGTGCCTGGGCGACAGGGTTTGGGAATGAGCAGTTCTTC.

This rearrangement joins TRBV2 to TRBJ2-7; TRBD1 is a possible D gene (5 bases). The germline V and J ends were trimmed by 6 bases and 1 base, with 13 bases remaining between them. Germline V gene sequence: CDR1 SNHLY, CDR2 FYNNEI. The CDR3 length is 14 residues. CDR3 sequence: CASRDNPSSYEQYF. In DNA form, the CDR3 reads TGTGCCAGCAGGGACAATCCCTCGTCCTACGAGCAGTACTTC.

The rearrangement links TRBV5-4 to TRBJ2-3, with 12 bases lining up with TRBD2. The CDR3 loop spans 16 amino acids. The V gene's germline CDR1 is SGHNT and CDR2 YYREEE (reference sequence). The ends lost 4 bases at V and 5 bases at J; junction bases unmatched: 8. This CDR3 reads CASSVLAGGYEDTQYF. The CDR3 DNA is TGTGCCAGCAGCGTACTAGCGGGGGGCTACGAAGATACGCAGTATTTT.

As to this clone: With a much larger clone just one base away, this may be a read error. The sample contains more than one DNA sequence encoding this CDR3. The J gene is TRBJ2-5, the V gene TRBV11-2; TRBD2 agrees at 7 bases. J was trimmed by 3 bases and V by 3 bases; bases with no gene match: 1. This CDR3 has 13 residues. The V gene's germline CDR1 is SGHAT and CDR2 FQNNGV. Here the CDR3 reads CASSFSGEETQYF. The CDR3 coding sequence is TGTGCCAGCAGCTTCAGCGGGGAAGAGACCCAGTACTTC.

The chain has TRBV19 and TRBJ1-1; D may be TRBD1 (5 bases). V lost 4 bases and J lost 4, with 10 bases in between. The CDR3 is 13 residues long. The germline CDR1 and CDR2 sequences are LNHDA and SQIVND (reference sequence). The DNA for the CDR3 is TGTGCCAGTAGTACTCAGGGTAGCACTGAAGCTTTCTTT. Its translation is CASSTQGSTEAFF.

The CDR3 coding sequence is TGTGCCAGCAGCTTGGGGCAGGGCCTCTCCTACGAGCAGTACTTC. It yields the protein CASSLGQGLSYEQYF. The V and J genes are TRBV5-8 and TRBJ2-7; D may be TRBD1 (5 bases). V gave up 0 bases and J gave up 0 bases, with 10 bases separating them. The germline CDR1 and CDR2 sequences are SGHTS and YDEGEE. This CDR3 has 15 residues.

The chain combines TRBV5-1 with TRBJ1-2; TRBD1 is a possible D gene (5 bases). Germline CDR1 and CDR2: SGHRS and YFSETQ. The CDR3 is made up of 14 amino acids. The V end lost 4 bases, the J end lost 4 bases, and 14 bases lay between the germline ends. The chain's CDR3 is CASSPPREGYGYTF. The CDR3 bases are TGCGCCAGCAGCCCCCCCAGGGAAGGCTATGGCTACACCTTC.

The V and J genes are TRBV24-1 and TRBJ2-1; 10 bases map to TRBD2. In germline, CDR1 is KGHDR, CDR2 SFDVKD. Trimming removed 4 bases from V and 9 bases from J; junction bases left unmatched: 8. The CDR3 is 15 residues long. The CDR3 region has the DNA TGTGCCACCAGTGAATCCAGCGGGAGGGTATTTGAGCAGTTCTTC. It translates to CATSESSGRVFEQFF.

DNA of the CDR3: TGTGCCAGCAGCCCTAGCAACTACAATGAGCAGTTCTTC. Translating it yields CASSPSNYNEQFF. The chain uses TRBV28 and TRBJ2-1; TRBD2 might be the D (5 bases). The CDR3 runs 13 residues. Germline lookup yields CDR1 MDHEN and CDR2 SYDVKM. V shed 6 bases and J shed 3 bases, with 9 bases lying between them.

The chain carries TRBV6-2 or TRBV6-3 and TRBJ1-2; 7 bases are shared with TRBD1. Unmatched junction bases numbered 6, after V lost 2 bases and J lost 3 bases. Germline assignment: CDR1 MNHEY and CDR2 SVGEGT. The CDR3 covers 15 residues. CDR3 coding DNA: TGTGCCAGCAGTTACAAACGGACAGGCGACTATGGCTACACCTTC. It codes for CASSYKRTGDYGYTF.

A note on this clone: The identical CDR3 is also encoded by other nucleotide sequences in the sample. CDR3 coding DNA: TGTGCCAGCAGCGGAGGGGGCAGCTCTGGAAACACCATATATTTT. It codes for CASSGGGSSGNTIYF. The J gene is TRBJ1-3, the V gene TRBV9; 7 bases are a match to TRBD1. The CDR3 totals 15 residues. Germline values: CDR1 SGDLS, CDR2 YYNGEE. The V segment lost 3 bases and the J segment 0 bases; nucleotides outside the gene matches: 3.

The chain links TRBV15 to TRBJ1-1, with TRBD1 as a possible D gene (5 bases). Germline CDR1 and CDR2: LNHNV and YYDKDF (reference sequence). V gave up 3 bases and J gave up 4 bases, with 12 bases separating them. The CDR3 sequence is 14 residues long. CDR3 nucleotides: TGTGCCACCAGCAGTAACTCGGGGGGCACTGAAGCTTTCTTT. It codes for CATSSNSGGTEAFF.

This chain links TRBV4-1 with TRBJ1-5, with 7 bases identical to TRBD1. The V gene's germline CDR1 is MGHRA and CDR2 YSYEKL. The V and J ends lost 3 bases and 7 bases, in that order; junction bases with no gene match: 9. The CDR3 totals 15 residues. The CDR3 is CASSHALQGGQPQHF. In DNA form, the CDR3 reads TGCGCCAGCAGCCATGCACTGCAAGGGGGCCAGCCCCAGCATTTT.

The chain joins TRBV9 to TRBJ2-7, with 9 bases matching TRBD2. V lost 0 bases and J lost 5; bases outside the gene matches: 12. CDR3 size: 17 residues. The germline CDR1 and CDR2 sequences are SGDLS and YYNGEE. The CDR3 here is CASSVGLLAGGPDEQYF. The CDR3 DNA sequence: TGTGCCAGCAGCGTAGGTCTCCTGGCGGGAGGGCCTGACGAGCAGTACTTC.

The table lists this clone with a few counts. This rearrangement joins TRBV14 to TRBJ1-4; D ambiguous. V lost 1 base and J lost 7, with 7 bases in between. CDR1 SGHDN and CDR2 FVKESK come from the germline V gene. The CDR3 extends over 13 amino acids. The CDR3 region is CASSQGPGEKLFF. The DNA of the CDR3 is TGTGCCAGCAGCCAAGGGCCAGGTGAAAAACTGTTTTTT. Supplemented by reference TRBV14 and TRBJ1-4, the full variable domain reads EAGVTQFPSHSVIEKGQTVTLRCDPISGHDNLYWYRRVMGKEIKFLLHFVKESKQDESGMPNNRFLAERTGGTYSTLKVQPAELEDSGVYFCASSQGPGEKLFFGSGTQLSVL.

The V gene is TRBV23-1, the J gene TRBJ2-2; D perhaps matches TRBD1 (6 bases). TRBV23-1 counts as an open reading frame of uncertain function. The V end was cut by 0 bases, the J end by 0 bases, with 23 bases between. This CDR3 is built from 21 residues. CDR3 amino acids: CASSQSRLGQPLPANTGELFF. In DNA form, the CDR3 reads TGCGCCAGCAGTCAATCTAGGTTAGGACAGCCTTTGCCCGCGAACACCGGGGAGCTGTTTTTT.

This clone was counted only a few times. V usage is TRBV21-1 and J usage is TRBJ1-5. TRBV21-1 is an annotated pseudogene. The CDR3 is 15 residues long. The CDR3: CASSIVPGENQPQHF. The CDR3 DNA sequence: TGTGCCAGCAGCATTGTTCCCGGGGAAAATCAGCCCCAGCATTTT.